These T cell receptor beta chains were read from a single sample in a study of cytomegalovirus exposure and HLA in healthy donors. TCRdb's table, derived via immunoSEQ multiplex PCR, lists solely in-frame clones and lacks some. This table has under 130,000 clones, 15% appearing once. Material for sequencing was PBMCs. All receptors come from a female donor in good health and CMV-seronegative. Each CDR3 is given with its conserved first and last residue. Fields, in order: J gene, V gene, clone size, D gene, CDR3 DNA, CDR3 protein. The D gene is left open where the match is weak. Clone size appears in some rows only: once, few, many, or a class for an expanded clone.

TRBJ2-5 TRBV4-1 . TRBD2 TGCGCCAGCAGCCCTTACGGACTAGCGGGGGTAATGCAAGAGACCCAGTACTTC CASSPYGLAGVMQETQYF
TRBJ2-7 TRBV7-9 few TRBD1 TGTGCCAGCAGTTCCCCGGGACAGGGCTACGAGCAGTACTTC CASSSPGQGYEQYF
TRBJ2-1 TRBV4-3 . . TGCGCCAGCAGCCAAGTTGTTAGCGGCTATGAGCAGTTCTTC CASSQVVSGYEQFF
TRBJ2-7 TRBV5-8 . . TGTGCCAGCAGCTTAGGTAGCGGGACAGATCGGGAGTACTTC CASSLGSGTDREYF
TRBJ2-7 TRBV25-1 . TRBD1 TGTGCCAGCAGTGACCTTGGACAGGGAGGCCACGAGCAGTACTTC CASSDLGQGGHEQYF
TRBJ1-5 TRBV19 . . TGTGCCAGTAGGGCAGATAGGGGACGGGACATCAATCAGCCCCAGCATTTT CASRADRGRDINQPQHF
TRBJ1-4 TRBV6-5 . TRBD1 TGTGCCAGCAGTTACGGGACAGGGGAATCAGAAAAACTGTTTTTT CASSYGTGESEKLFF
TRBJ1-2 TRBV2 . . TGTGCCAGCAGTGGGCTTCGGGGGGTATCTGGTGGCTACACCTTC CASSGLRGVSGGYTF
TRBJ2-3 TRBV7-2 few TRBD2 TGTGCCAGCAGCAGCAGACTAGCGGGGGGCACAGATACGCAGTATTTT CASSSRLAGGTDTQYF
TRBJ1-1 TRBV2 few . TGTGCCAGTGGGGGGGCCCCGAAGGCTGAAGCTTTCTTT CASGGAPKAEAFF
TRBJ1-1 TRBV30 few . TGTGCCTGGAGTGAAGGGGACATCGCTTTCTTT CAWSEGDIAFF
TRBJ2-2 TRBV9 few TRBD2 TGTGCCAGCAGCGTAGACCTCGGGGGGATAACCGGGGAGCTGTTTTTT CASSVDLGGITGELFF
TRBJ2-5 TRBV4-1 . TRBD2 TGCGCCAGCAGCGGACTAGCGGGAGTCTGGGAGACCCAGTACTTC CASSGLAGVWETQYF
TRBJ1-6 TRBV4-3 few . TGCGCCAGCAGCCAATCCCTTTCCCAGGGGATGGGCAATTCACCCCTCCACTTT CASSQSLSQGMGNSPLHF
TRBJ1-6 TRBV7-2 few . TGTGCCAGCAGACAAAACAGGGATGGGTATTCACCCCTCCACTTT CASRQNRDGYSPLHF
TRBJ1-5 TRBV11-2 few TRBD1 TGTGCCAGCAGCCGGGACAGGAATCAGCCCCAGCATTTT CASSRDRNQPQHF
TRBJ2-7 TRBV28 . TRBD2 TGTGCCACCAGTACTAGCGGATACGAGCAGTACTTC CATSTSGYEQYF
TRBJ2-7 TRBV5-1 few . TGCGCCAGCAGCTTGGGTTCCGGCGAGCAGTACTTC CASSLGSGEQYF
TRBJ2-2 TRBV19 . . TGTGCCAGCGTTCAGGGTCACACCGGGGAGCTGTTTTTT CASVQGHTGELFF
TRBJ2-7 TRBV4-1 . . TGCGCCAGCAGCCAAGATCTAGCCTATGGACGATACTCCTACGAGCAGTACTTC CASSQDLAYGRYSYEQYF
TRBJ1-1 TRBV10-1 few . TGCGCCAGCGAAGCGGAAAGGAACACTGAAGCTTTCTTT CASEAERNTEAFF
TRBJ1-4 TRBV7-6 . TRBD1 TGTGCCAGCAGCTTAAGGGGACAGCGGAATGAAAAACTGTTTTTT CASSLRGQRNEKLFF
TRBJ2-5 TRBV9 few TRBD2 TGTGCCAGCAGCGCGACGGGGGGGAGTTGGACCCAGTACTTC CASSATGGSWTQYF
TRBJ2-7 TRBV10-3 . TRBD2 TGTGCCATCAGTGGGGGGAGCGGGGGGGCTTACGAGCAGTACTTC CAISGGSGGAYEQYF
TRBJ2-4 TRBV9 . TRBD2 TGTGCCAGCAGCGAAGGTCCGCTAGCGGGAGACCTAGCCAAAAACATTCAGTACTTC CASSEGPLAGDLAKNIQYF
TRBJ2-3 TRBV14 few TRBD2 TGTGCCAGCAGCCATACGGCTAGCGGGATTACGCAGTATTTT CASSHTASGITQYF
TRBJ2-6 TRBV10-3 . TRBD1 TGTGCCATCAGTGAGGGACAGGGATTGACTGGGGCCAACGTCCTGACTTTC CAISEGQGLTGANVLTF
TRBJ2-3 TRBV25-1 few TRBD2 TGTGCCAGCAGTATAATTAGCGGGGGGGCCAGCGCAGATACGCAGTATTTT CASSIISGGASADTQYF
TRBJ2-1 TRBV19 . TRBD2 TGTGCCAGTGGACCGACTAGCGGGAGGGTCAAGTTCTTC CASGPTSGRVKFF
TRBJ2-7 TRBV2 . TRBD1 TGTGCCAGCAGTGCCAGCCAAGGGGGCGTCTCCTACGAGCAGTACTTC CASSASQGGVSYEQYF
TRBJ2-7 TRBV19 few . TGTGCCAGTAGTACCGGGACACAGGCCTACGAGCAGTACTTC CASSTGTQAYEQYF
TRBJ1-4 TRBV11-2 . . TGTGCCAGCAGCTTAGGTTATAATGAAAAACTGTTTTTT CASSLGYNEKLFF
TRBJ1-5 TRBV9 . . TGTGCCAGCAGCGTAGAGGACGGGGTAGGGCAGCCCCAGCATTTT CASSVEDGVGQPQHF
TRBJ2-5 TRBV4-2 few . TGTGCCAGCAGCCAAGACCCGGGTCGAGTAAGTGGGGAGACCCAGTACTTC CASSQDPGRVSGETQYF
TRBJ2-7 TRBV4-1 . . TGCGCCAGCAGCCAACGGCAGACGGACAGTCAGTACTTC CASSQRQTDSQYF
TRBJ1-1 TRBV10-2 few . TGCGCCAGTAGGGTCATACAGGGTGCAATGTCGGACACTGAAGCTTTCTTT CASRVIQGAMSDTEAFF
TRBJ1-1 TRBV19 . TRBD1 TGTGCCGCCGGACAGGGGAACACTGAAGCCTTCTTT CAAGQGNTEAFF
TRBJ1-1 TRBV30 few . TGTGCCTGGGAGGACAGTTTGGGCACTGAAGCTTTCTTT CAWEDSLGTEAFF
TRBJ2-4 TRBV18 . TRBD1 TGTGCCAGCTCGGCCGGGACAGCAAACATTCAGTACTTC CASSAGTANIQYF
TRBJ2-7 TRBV7-9 few TRBD2 TGTGCCAGCAGCTTAGTACTAGCGGGAGCCCACGAGCAGTACTTC CASSLVLAGAHEQYF
TRBJ1-5 TRBV30 few . TGTGCCTGGAGTCACGGACACCATAGCAATCAGCCCCAGCATTTT CAWSHGHHSNQPQHF
TRBJ1-1 TRBV10-3 few TRBD1 TGTGCCATCAGGGGGGACAGGATGTACACTGAAGCTTTCTTT CAIRGDRMYTEAFF
TRBJ2-3 TRBV30 few TRBD2 TGTGCCTCATCTCTTGGGACTATTGCCTTCGTGGATGGAATAGGTACGCAGTATTTT CASSLGTIAFVDGIGTQYF
TRBJ1-5 TRBV10-3 . . TGTGCCATCAGTGAGACAGATAGCAATCAGCCCCAGCATTTT CAISETDSNQPQHF
TRBJ1-5 TRBV18 few . TGTGCCAGCTCACCAGGCAGCAATCAGCCCCAGCATTTT CASSPGSNQPQHF
TRBJ1-2 TRBV9 . . TGTGCCAGCAGCGTACACGGCGGGGACTATGGCTACACCTTC CASSVHGGDYGYTF
TRBJ1-5 TRBV6-6 few . TGTGCCAGCAGTTACTCGAGTAGGGGAAATCAGCCCCAGCATTTT CASSYSSRGNQPQHF
TRBJ1-1 TRBV7-2 . . TGTGCCAGCAGAGAGGCGGGGGGAAACACTGAAGCTTTCTTT CASREAGGNTEAFF
TRBJ2-5 TRBV7-9 . . TGTGCCAGCAGCTCTAGTGGGTTGACAGAGACCCAGTACTTC CASSSSGLTETQYF
TRBJ1-1 TRBV7-9 . . TGTGCCAGCAGCCCGAAAGATTGGGCGAACACTGAAGCTTTCTTT CASSPKDWANTEAFF
TRBJ1-2 TRBV9 few . TGTGCCAGCAGCGTAGGGCCGGGGGATGGCTACACCTTC CASSVGPGDGYTF
TRBJ1-5 TRBV28 few TRBD1 TGTGCCAGCGCGAGACAGGGGGCGCGTCAGCCCCAGCATTTT CASARQGARQPQHF
TRBJ1-5 TRBV29-1 few TRBD1 TGCAGCGTTCTAGTGGCAGGGGGTCAGCCCCAGCATTTT CSVLVAGGQPQHF
TRBJ2-7 TRBV27 . . TGTGCCAGCAGTTACGGGACACCAATCGTCGGCGAGCAGTACTTC CASSYGTPIVGEQYF
TRBJ2-1 TRBV30 . . TGTGCCTGGACCCCCAATAAGCTGAGTCGGTTCTTC CAWTPNKLSRFF
TRBJ2-1 TRBV4-3 few TRBD1 TGCGCCAGCAGCCCCAGTGGGGACAGAGGATCTGAGCAGTTCTTC CASSPSGDRGSEQFF
TRBJ1-3 TRBV10-1 . . TGCGCCAGCAGTGAAAGGGGATCTGGAAACACCATATATTTT CASSERGSGNTIYF